One sample yielded the 4 T cell receptor beta chains listed below, sequenced in a study of blood T cells in healthy people across ages. A second about 6 to 12 cycle PCR used barcoded and J-beta primers. TCRdb recomputed calls from the 5' RACE reads with MiXCR, one row per CDR3 protein. Of approximately 780,000 distinct CDR3 sequences in the sample, under 30% are singletons; the top ten hold over 2.5%. The data also belong to a second study, concerning T cells of mothers and their children.

What was sequenced was blood. Source of these receptors: a boy aged 5-17 years in good health.

The chain links TRBV25-1 to TRBJ1-6, with no clear D. This CDR3 region has 17 residues. From germline, CDR1 is MGHDK and CDR2 SYGVNS. Trimming pared 4 bases from V and 0 bases from J, leaving 13 bases between. The CDR3 coding sequence is TGTGCCAGCAGTGCCCCCAAACAGAGCTCCTATAATTCACCCCTCCACTTT. Translating gives CASSAPKQSSYNSPLHF.

This clonotype was seen a few times. The genes are TRBV5-1 and TRBJ2-1; D is unresolved. V was cut by 0 bases and J by 1 base, with 26 bases left in between. The CDR3 is made up of 21 amino acids. In germline, CDR1 is SGHRS, CDR2 YFSETQ. This chain's CDR3 is CASSLAKGPSNPFKSYNEQFF. The CDR3 DNA follows: TGCGCCAGCAGCTTGGCAAAAGGGCCTTCGAACCCTTTTAAATCCTACAATGAGCAGTTCTTC.

This clonotype has just a few counts. The chain couples TRBV2 to TRBJ2-7; 8 bases line up with TRBD1. Judging by the DNA end, TRBJ2-5 fits better; the J call may be wrong. The CDR3 length is 16 residues. Germline CDR1 and CDR2: SNHLY and FYNNEI. The CDR3 region is CASSNPETGVGETQYF. The CDR3 coding sequence is TGTGCCAGCAGTAACCCCGAGACAGGGGTAGGAGAGACCCAGTACTTC.

The chain uses TRBV28 and TRBJ2-3; unclear D gene. In germline, CDR1 is MDHEN, CDR2 SYDVKM. Trimming stripped 1 base from V and 4 bases from J, with 18 bases between. The CDR3 covers 17 residues. The CDR3 DNA reads as TGTGCCAGCAGTTTATTTGGGCGGTCGAGTTGGGCAGATACGCAGTATTTT. Translated, it gives CASSLFGRSSWADTQYF.